This TCR beta chain was sequenced during a study of cytomegalovirus exposure and HLA in healthy donors. CDR3 length equals 14 residues. CDR1 is SGHNT and CDR2 is YYREEE in the germline V gene (reference sequence). V was pared by 1 base and J by 4 bases, with 9 bases between. With 60 Vbeta and 13 Jbeta primers, the PCR was carried out. The repertoire was sequenced with immunoSEQ multiplex PCR; TCRdb's copy has only in-frame clones and lacks some. The sample lists roughly 80,000 clones; 65% to 75% were seen once. This clone was found a few times. This TCR was sampled from a woman in her forties in good health and CMV-seropositive. The V gene is TRBV5-4, the J gene TRBJ1-5; a weak D match, TRBD1 (5 bases). The specimen was PBMCs. CDR3 loop: CASSLQGMNQPQHF. The DNA of the CDR3 is TGTGCCAGCAGCTTGCAGGGCATGAATCAGCCCCAGCATTTT.